This T cell receptor (beta chain) emerged from a study of T cell responses to AZD1222 COVID-19 vaccine (TCRdb year 2021). Background on the whole study: Because spike-specific TCR depth and breadth did not differ between the two schedules, AZD1222 recipients who got a second dose at roughly 4 weeks were pooled with those who got a second dose at roughly 12 weeks. Trial participants were enrolled into age subgroups of 18-55, 56-69 and 70-plus years, which contained about 150, 28 and 57 TCR-sequenced participants, respectively. A total of approximately 250 trial participants underwent TCR sequencing, of whom around 210 had received two doses of AZD1222 and 26 had received two doses of the MenACWY control vaccine. On the study overall, not on this receptor specifically: After two AZD1222 doses, both the breadth and the depth of spike-specific TCRs were significantly higher than at day 0 and than in MenACWY recipients. The 56-69-year group was small, and its depth increase did not reach significance, likely because of low power. Because no day 14 peak-response samples were available, repertoires were characterized only after the peak T cell response. Conclusions about previously exposed vaccinees are limited, since just a handful of AZD1222 recipients were seropositive for SARS-CoV-2 at baseline. The vaccine-associated CD4 TCRs covered the entire spike protein, and the dominant responses fell in regions 160-218 and 743-854. Reportedly, close to half of the unique spike-specific TCRs recognized epitopes lying outside the regions that are mutated in the B.1.351 and B.1.1.7 variants. Participants were mostly white British, with more females than males. The authors suggested clonal diversity may have been underestimated.

This sample's time point label indicates: baseline before first vaccination. Samples from vaccinated people were obtained from the UK trials COV001 and COV002, which included a single-blind randomized controlled phase 2/3 trial of AZD1222 (ChAdOx1 nCoV-19) in healthy adults. For TCRbeta chain sequencing, PBMC samples from trial participants were taken at day 0 and at day 28 after the second dose. The CDR3 regions of human TCRbeta chains were subjected to immunosequencing. Turning to the authors' computational methods: Repertoire TCRs were matched against a reference library of SARS-CoV-2-specific TCRs generated with the MIRA antigen-specificity platform. Breadth meant the fraction of unique TCRs that were SARS-CoV-2-associated, whereas depth meant the fraction of total T cells that were SARS-CoV-2-associated. Using the MIRA data, each spike-specific TCR was assigned both to the spike region to which the TCR was reactive and to a CD4 or CD8 class. Log10-transformed breadth and depth values were compared by one-way ANOVA with Sidak's multiple comparisons tests. The table comes from immuneACCESS by way of TCRdb, which keeps in-frame sequences with V and J called. Part of the clones is missing from these tables; in studies checked, under half for an unresolved V gene and the rest for unknown reasons. V, J and clone size derive from that table, while D and trimming were established from the DNA sequence. This sample lists more than 85,000 clones; about 88% were detected once. Around 17% of the sample rests with the top ten.

With respect to this clone: It lacks a known antigen. Qualities for individual bases were not recorded, and no much larger clone is one base off.

The specimen comprised peripheral blood, sampled on day 0 of AZD1222 vaccination. The clonotype originates from an adult in good health.

The CDR3 here reads CASSLGLGAYGGYTF. The nucleotide sequence reads as follows: TGTGCCAGCAGCTTAGGTCTTGGGGCGTACGGGGGCTACACCTTC. This chain is built from TRBV7-8 and TRBJ1-2; TRBD1 is possibly the D segment (5 matching bases). CDR1 is given as SGHVS and CDR2 as FQNEAQ, both from the germline V gene. V sheds 1 base and J sheds 8 bases, leaving 17 bases between their ends. The cysteine opens and the phenylalanine closes a CDR3 of 15 amino acids. The only DNA kept is the CDR3, 45 bases in frame from the first base.